A selection of T cell receptor beta chains follows, all from one sample in a study of lymphopenia after photon versus proton radiotherapy. Only in-frame clones appear in the TCRdb table, and some are missing; sequencing was by immunoSEQ multiplex PCR. The sample includes roughly 67,000 clones, approximately 91% seen only once; the top ten take 2.9%. The sequenced sample was peripheral blood, obtained from a patient treated with photon-based radiotherapy. All receptors derive from a woman between 65 and 79 years old with pancreatic cancer. Each CDR3 is given with its conserved first and last residue. A D gene is named only where the DNA matches it firmly. A clone size is listed for some rows: how often the clone was seen (once, few, many), or a class if it is expanded.

TRBJ2-5	once	TRBD2	16	TRBV6-5	TGTGCCAGCAGTTCTGGGCTAGCGGGAGCAGGAGAGACCCAGTACTTC	CASSSGLAGAGETQYF
TRBJ2-1	-	TRBD1	18	TRBV30	TGTGCCTGGGAATCGGACAGGGGGGAACCTTTCATCTACAATGAGCAGTTCTTC	CAWESDRGEPFIYNEQFF
TRBJ2-4	-	-	14	TRBV6-1	TGTGCCAGCAGTGAAACAAGGGGGGCCCGAGCCCAGTACTTC	CASSETRGARAQYF
TRBJ2-1	-	TRBD2	16	TRBV5-4	TGTGCCAGCAGCCCGGCGGGACTAGCGGTAAACAATGAGCAGTTCTTC	CASSPAGLAVNNEQFF
TRBJ2-3	-	TRBD2	16	TRBV7-6	TGTGCCAGCAGCTTAGTGGTAGCGGGAGCCCAAGATACGCAGTATTTT	CASSLVVAGAQDTQYF
TRBJ1-3	-	-	12	TRBV14	TGTGCCAGCAGCTTGTATGGAAACACCATATATTTT	CASSLYGNTIYF
TRBJ2-7	-	TRBD1	16	TRBV11-1	TGTGCCAGCAGCTCAGCCGGGACAGGGGAATCCTACGAGCAGTACTTC	CASSSAGTGESYEQYF
TRBJ2-7	-	TRBD1	15	TRBV25-1	TGTGCCAGCAGTGAATCCGGGACAGGGAATTACGAGCAGTACTTC	CASSESGTGNYEQYF
TRBJ2-1	-	-	16	TRBV7-3	TGTGCCAGCAGCTTACGGAGTAGCCTTGACTACAATGAGCAGTTCTTC	CASSLRSSLDYNEQFF
TRBJ2-3	-	-	14	TRBV7-2	TGTGCCAGCAGCCCAACCCCCAGGGCAGATACGCAGTATTTT	CASSPTPRADTQYF
TRBJ2-1	-	TRBD2	17	TRBV4-3	TGCGCCAGCAGCCAGGGGACTAGCGGAAGCTCCTACAATGAGCAGTTCTTC	CASSQGTSGSSYNEQFF
TRBJ2-7	-	TRBD2	16	TRBV28	TGTGCCAGCAGTTTTCATCGGACTAGCGCTAACTACGAGCAGTACTTC	CASSFHRTSANYEQYF
TRBJ2-1	-	-	11	TRBV29-1	TGCAGCGTTGAAAGACTAAATGAGCAGTTCTTC	CSVERLNEQFF
TRBJ2-1	-	-	14	TRBV19	TGTGCCAGTAGTAAGTCGGGCAGAGCAAATGAGCAGTTCTTC	CASSKSGRANEQFF
TRBJ2-2	-	TRBD1	16	TRBV6-5	TGTGCCAGCAGTTCCCCCGGACAGGGGAACACCGGGGAGCTGTTTTTT	CASSSPGQGNTGELFF
TRBJ1-5	-	TRBD1	16	TRBV7-2	TGTGCCAGCAGCCCAGGAGGGGGACAGGTTAATCAGCCCCAGCATTTT	CASSPGGGQVNQPQHF
TRBJ2-1	-	-	12	TRBV15	TGTGCCACCAGCAGAGGATACAATGAGCAGTTCTTC	CATSRGYNEQFF
TRBJ2-6	-	-	19	TRBV10-3	TGTGCCATCAGTGAGTGGGAGAGGGCCCCAGACTCTGGGGCCAACGTCCTGACTTTC	CAISEWERAPDSGANVLTF
TRBJ2-2	once	-	12	TRBV11-2	TGTGCCAGCAGCTTAGACAGCGGGGAGCTGTTTTTT	CASSLDSGELFF
TRBJ1-3	-	-	15	TRBV7-2	TGTGCCAGCAGCCCGGGACTGTTTCTTGGAAACACCATATATTTT	CASSPGLFLGNTIYF
TRBJ1-1	-	TRBD1	12	TRBV29-1	TGCAGCGCAAAAGGGACAGGGGTTGCAGCTTTCTTT	CSAKGTGVAAFF
TRBJ2-1	-	-	14	TRBV5-6	TGTGCCAGCAGCTTGGGGGCTCCTACAAATGAGCAGTTCTTC	CASSLGAPTNEQFF
TRBJ1-3	once	TRBD1	16	TRBV28	TGTGCCAGCAGTTCCGACGGACAGGGATCTGGAAACACCATATATTTT	CASSSDGQGSGNTIYF
TRBJ2-7	-	-	13	TRBV6-1	TGTGCCAGCAGCCTTGACAGTCCCTACGAGCAGTACTTC	CASSLDSPYEQYF
TRBJ1-5	-	TRBD1	15	TRBV19	TGTGCCAGTAGTCGGCAGACAGGGGGCAATCAGCCCCAGCATTTT	CASSRQTGGNQPQHF
TRBJ2-7	-	-	13	TRBV19	TGTGCCAGTAGTATAGGGTACTCCTACGAGCAGTACTTC	CASSIGYSYEQYF
TRBJ2-6	-	TRBD1	15	TRBV19	TGTGCCAGTAGAGAGACAGGGCCCGGGGCCAACGTCCTGACTTTC	CASRETGPGANVLTF
TRBJ1-2	-	TRBD1	14	TRBV11-2	TGTGCCAGCAGCTTAGAACAGGGGGACTATGGCTACACCTTC	CASSLEQGDYGYTF
TRBJ2-1	-	TRBD2	15	TRBV28	TGTGCCAGCAGGAGACTAGCGGGAGGGCCGAATGAGCAGTTCTTC	CASRRLAGGPNEQFF